The clone carrying this T cell receptor beta chain has more than one count but fewer than ten. V lost 0 bases and J lost 5, with 11 bases in between. This CDR3 spans 14 amino acids. The germline gives CDR1 SGHRS, CDR2 YFSETQ. Unique molecular identifiers tagged the TCRbeta library. From the PCR reads, TCRdb called clonotypes with MiXCR, one entry per CDR3 protein. The sample includes a few hundred thousand distinct CDR3 sequences, about a tenth seen only once; the top ten take 4.5% to 6%. This entry belongs to a study of T-cell reconstitution after alpha-beta-depleted transplantation in children. The sequencing used PBMCs from the stem cell graft donor, collected from the stem cell graft. The clonotype was recovered from a human donor who donated a stem cell graft to a child with acute myeloid leukemia. The V and J genes are TRBV5-1 and TRBJ1-2; D is unclear. This chain's CDR3 is CASSLGTYTYGYTF. The CDR3 DNA sequence: TGCGCCAGCAGCTTGGGTACCTATACATATGGCTACACCTTC.